Following are 14 T cell receptor beta chains from one sample sequenced in a study of T cell responses to AZD1222 COVID-19 vaccine. Assay: immunoSEQ multiplex PCR; the TCRdb copy retains only in-frame clones and omits some. Of around 30,000 clones listed, over 90% are singletons. Sample: peripheral blood, taken on day 0 of AZD1222 vaccination. The receptor set was obtained from an adult in good health.

The V gene is TRBV30, the J gene TRBJ1-6; 10 bases map to TRBD1. The CDR3 is 15 residues long. With V trimmed by 3 bases and J by 10 bases, 9 bases remained unmatched. Germline lookup yields CDR1 GTSNPN and CDR2 SVGIG (reference sequence). The CDR3 nucleotides read TGTGCCTGGAGATACCGACAGGGGGCAGGATCACCCCTCCACTTT. It translates to CAWRYRQGAGSPLHF. The full variable domain, with the rest looked up from reference TRBV30 and TRBJ1-6, is SQTIHQWPATLVQPVGSPLSLECTVEGTSNPNLYWYRQAAGRGLQLLFYSVGIGQISSEVPQNLSASRPQDRQFILSSKKLLLSDSGFYLCAWRYRQGAGSPLHFGNGTRLTVT.

V and J are TRBV18 and TRBJ2-7, with 11 bases matching TRBD2. The ends lost 6 bases at V and 3 bases at J; junction bases unmatched: 7. This CDR3 has 15 residues. Germline V gene sequence: CDR1 KGHSH, CDR2 LQKENI. DNA of the CDR3: TGTGCCAGCTCGCCAGGGACTAGCGGTATCTACGAGCAGTACTTC. This sequence encodes CASSPGTSGIYEQYF.

This chain uses TRBV5-4 with TRBJ1-1; D unresolved. In germline, CDR1 is SGHNT, CDR2 YYREEE (reference sequence). The length of the CDR3 is 13 residues. V was trimmed by 3 bases and J by 1 base, leaving 7 bases between them. The CDR3 bases are TGTGCCAGCAGCTCCCAGACGAACACTGAAGCTTTCTTT. As protein: CASSSQTNTEAFF.

This chain uses TRBV28 with TRBJ1-2; 7 bases are a match to TRBD1. The CDR3 consists of 13 residues. CDR1 is MDHEN, CDR2 SYDVKM, per germline. The V gene end was trimmed by 6 bases and the J gene end by 7 bases; junction bases not matched to a gene: 8. CDR3 nucleotides: TGTGCCAGCAGGCCAGGGGGGGAAAGTGGCTACACCTTC. Protein sequence: CASRPGGESGYTF.

The CDR3 reads CASSGGANYGYTF. The CDR3 region has the DNA TGTGCCAGTAGCGGTGGAGCTAACTATGGCTACACCTTC. The V call is TRBV19, the J call TRBJ1-2; D remains ambiguous. CDR1 LNHDA and CDR2 SQIVND come from the germline V gene (reference sequence). The CDR3 runs 13 residues. Trimming left V 6 bases short and J 0 bases short, with 8 bases between.

The gene calls are TRBV6-5 and TRBJ1-1; perhaps TRBD1 as D (5 bases). The CDR3 has 12 amino acids. Germline lookup yields CDR1 MNHEY and CDR2 SVGAGI. Between the trimmed V and J ends, which lost 2 bases and 4 bases, there was a span of 5 bases. The CDR3 reads CASSYGGTEAFF. CDR3 in DNA: TGTGCCAGCAGTTACGGGGGCACTGAAGCTTTCTTT.

J is TRBJ2-2 and V is TRBV3-1 (or the pseudogene TRBV3-2); TRBD2 matches 7 bases. The CDR3 totals 18 residues. The germline V gene has CDR1 LGHDT and CDR2 YNNKEL (reference sequence). After removal of 7 bases from V and 0 bases from J, the junction contained 14 bases not matched to a gene. The CDR3 region is CASNSDGGGGANTGELFF. For the CDR3, the DNA is TGTGCCAGCAACTCTGACGGTGGCGGGGGTGCGAACACCGGGGAGCTGTTTTTT.

V usage is TRBV7-2 and J usage is TRBJ1-5, with unresolved D. Germline values: CDR1 SGHTA, CDR2 FQGNSA. The V end was cut by 4 bases, the J end by 1 base, with 11 bases between. The CDR3 is made up of 15 amino acids. This CDR3 is CASSSGGGSNQPQHF. The CDR3 DNA sequence: TGTGCCAGCAGCTCAGGAGGTGGAAGCAATCAGCCCCAGCATTTT. The full variable domain, with the rest looked up from reference TRBV7-2 and TRBJ1-5, is GAGVSQSPSNKVTEKGKDVELRCDPISGHTALYWYRQSLGQGLEFLIYFQGNSAPDKSGLPSDRFSAERTGGSVSTLTIQRTQQEDSAVYLCASSSGGGSNQPQHFGDGTRLSIL.

The chain employs TRBV27 and TRBJ1-1; D possibly corresponds to TRBD1 (5 bases). Germline values: CDR1 MNHEY, CDR2 SMNVEV (reference sequence). The CDR3 runs to 13 residues. Trimming cost V 5 bases and J 2 bases, with 9 bases left between them. CDR3 DNA: TGTGCCAGCAGTGGGGGGACCAACACTGAAGCTTTCTTT. Translating gives CASSGGTNTEAFF.

V is TRBV5-1 and J is TRBJ2-1, with no clear D. The CDR3 is made up of 15 amino acids. The V end lost 2 bases, the J end lost 0 bases, and 9 bases lay between the germline ends. The germline V gene has CDR1 SGHRS and CDR2 YFSETQ. In DNA, the CDR3 is TGCGCCAGCAGCTTAGAAGATTTCTCCTACAATGAGCAGTTCTTC. Translated, it gives CASSLEDFSYNEQFF.

The chain employs TRBV27 and TRBJ1-2, with a tentative D call TRBD1 (5 bases). Per germline, CDR1 MNHEY and CDR2 SMNVEV (reference sequence). The CDR3 is 12 amino acids. Trimming removed 2 bases from V and 8 bases from J, with 9 bases in between. CDR3 sequence (DNA): TGTGCCAGCAGTTTAGTGGGGGAAGGCTACACCTTC. Its protein is CASSLVGEGYTF.

This clone was observed a handful of times. The chain links TRBV6-5 to TRBJ2-7, with TRBD1 as a possible D gene (5 bases). Between the trimmed V and J ends, which lost 6 bases and 2 bases, there was a span of 8 bases. Germline V gene lookup returns CDR1 MNHEY and CDR2 SVGAGI. This CDR3 is built from 12 residues. The CDR3 protein is CASRDTTYEQYF. Here the CDR3 DNA reads TGTGCCAGCAGGGACACCACCTACGAGCAGTACTTC.

The chain recombines TRBV18 with TRBJ1-1, with TRBD1 matching over 7 bases. From germline, CDR1 is KGHSH and CDR2 LQKENI. The CDR3 is 16 residues long. V lost 6 bases and J lost 5; bases outside the gene matches: 15. The CDR3 loop reads CASSGLRQGALTEAFF. CDR3 nucleotides: TGTGCCAGCTCCGGATTAAGACAGGGCGCATTGACTGAAGCTTTCTTT.

The V gene is TRBV28, the J gene TRBJ1-5; 8 positions agree with TRBD1. The CDR3 spans 16 residues. Germline CDR1 is MDHEN and CDR2 is SYDVKM. The V and J ends lost 6 bases and 2 bases, in that order; junction bases with no gene match: 9. DNA of the CDR3: TGTGCCAGCAGCACACCTCCAGGGGGCGGCAATCAGCCCCAGCATTTT. Protein sequence: CASSTPPGGGNQPQHF.